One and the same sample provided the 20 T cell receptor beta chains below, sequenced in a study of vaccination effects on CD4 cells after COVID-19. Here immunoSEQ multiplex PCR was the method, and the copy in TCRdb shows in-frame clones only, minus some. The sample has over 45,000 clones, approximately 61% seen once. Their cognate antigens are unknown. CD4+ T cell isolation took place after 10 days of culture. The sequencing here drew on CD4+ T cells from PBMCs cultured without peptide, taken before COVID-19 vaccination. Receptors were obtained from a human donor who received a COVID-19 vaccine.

This chain's CDR3 is CASSLLSWGNTGELFF. CDR3 sequence (DNA): TGTGCCAGCAGCTTGTTGTCATGGGGGAACACCGGGGAGCTGTTTTTT. The chain links TRBV7-2 to TRBJ2-2; D is undetermined. CDR3 length: 16 amino acids. V lost 3 bases to trimming and J lost 1 base, with 12 bases between them. Germline CDR1 SGHTA, CDR2 FQGNSA.

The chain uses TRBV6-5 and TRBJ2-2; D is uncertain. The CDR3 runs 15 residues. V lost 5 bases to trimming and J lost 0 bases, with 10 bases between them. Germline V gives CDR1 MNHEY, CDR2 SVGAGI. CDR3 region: CASSLGMANTGELFF. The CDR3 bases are TGTGCCAGCAGTCTAGGGATGGCGAACACCGGGGAGCTGTTTTTT.

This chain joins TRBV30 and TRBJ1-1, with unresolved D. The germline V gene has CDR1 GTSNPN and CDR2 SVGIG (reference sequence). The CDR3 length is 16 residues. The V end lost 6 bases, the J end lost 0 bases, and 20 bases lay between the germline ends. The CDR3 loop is CACYSRGEMVNTEAFF. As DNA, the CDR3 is TGTGCCTGTTACAGCCGCGGGGAAATGGTGAACACTGAAGCTTTCTTT.

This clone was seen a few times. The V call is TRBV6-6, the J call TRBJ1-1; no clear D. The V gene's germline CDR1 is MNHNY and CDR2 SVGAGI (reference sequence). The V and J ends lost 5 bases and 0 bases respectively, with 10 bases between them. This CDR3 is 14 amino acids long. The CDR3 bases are TGTGCCAGCAGTGCCGGGTCCTTGAACACTGAAGCTTTCTTT. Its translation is CASSAGSLNTEAFF.

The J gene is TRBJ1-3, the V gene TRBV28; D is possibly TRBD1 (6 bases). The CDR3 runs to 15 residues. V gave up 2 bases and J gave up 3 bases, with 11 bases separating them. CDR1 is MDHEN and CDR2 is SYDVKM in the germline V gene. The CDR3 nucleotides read TGTGCCAGCAGTTTACGAGGGGGGCTTGGAAACACCATATATTTT. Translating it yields CASSLRGGLGNTIYF.

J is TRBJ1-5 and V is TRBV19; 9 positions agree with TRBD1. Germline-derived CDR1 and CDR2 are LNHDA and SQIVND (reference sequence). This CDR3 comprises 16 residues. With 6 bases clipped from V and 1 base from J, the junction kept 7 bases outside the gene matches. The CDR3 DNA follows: TGTGCCAGTAGCAGAGGACAGGGGAAGAGCAATCAGCCCCAGCATTTT. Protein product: CASSRGQGKSNQPQHF.

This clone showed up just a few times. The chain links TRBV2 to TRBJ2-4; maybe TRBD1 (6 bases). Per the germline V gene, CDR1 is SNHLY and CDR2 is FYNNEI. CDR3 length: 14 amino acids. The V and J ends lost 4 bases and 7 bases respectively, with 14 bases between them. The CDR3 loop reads CASSVSRGPNIQYF. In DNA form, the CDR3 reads TGTGCCAGCAGTGTTAGCAGGGGACCTAACATTCAGTACTTC.

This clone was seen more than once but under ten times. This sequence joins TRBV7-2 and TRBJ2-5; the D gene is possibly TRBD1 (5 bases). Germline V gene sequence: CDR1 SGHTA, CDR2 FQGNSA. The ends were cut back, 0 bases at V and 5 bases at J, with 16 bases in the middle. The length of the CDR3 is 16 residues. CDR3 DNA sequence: TGTGCCAGCAGCTTAGCGCAGGGCTTGGGGTGGGAGACCCAGTACTTC. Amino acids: CASSLAQGLGWETQYF.

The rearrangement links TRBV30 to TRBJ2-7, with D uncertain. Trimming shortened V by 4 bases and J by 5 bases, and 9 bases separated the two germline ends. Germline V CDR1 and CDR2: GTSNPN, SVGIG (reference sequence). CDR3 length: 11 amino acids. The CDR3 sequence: CAWKRDHEQYF. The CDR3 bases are TGTGCCTGGAAAAGGGATCACGAGCAGTACTTC.

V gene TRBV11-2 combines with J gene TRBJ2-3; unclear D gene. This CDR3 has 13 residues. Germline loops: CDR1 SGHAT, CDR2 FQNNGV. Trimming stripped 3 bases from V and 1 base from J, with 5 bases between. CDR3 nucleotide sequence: TGTGCCAGCAGCTTCTGGCGCACAGATACGCAGTATTTT. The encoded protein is CASSFWRTDTQYF.

The CDR3 reads CASSPTGTGNSYGYTF. The CDR3 bases are TGTGCCAGCAGCCCTACCGGGACAGGAAATTCCTATGGCTACACCTTC. This rearrangement joins TRBV28 to TRBJ1-2, with TRBD1 matching 8 bases. CDR3 size: 16 residues. V shed 6 bases, J shed 4 bases, and the junction held 13 bases outside the gene matches. CDR1 MDHEN and CDR2 SYDVKM come from the germline V gene.

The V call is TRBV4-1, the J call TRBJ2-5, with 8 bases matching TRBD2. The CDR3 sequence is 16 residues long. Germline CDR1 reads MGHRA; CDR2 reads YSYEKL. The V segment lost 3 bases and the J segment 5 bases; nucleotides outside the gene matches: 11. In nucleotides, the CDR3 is TGCGCCAGCAGCCAGGTCGGGACTAGGTTTAGGGAGACCCAGTACTTC. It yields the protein CASSQVGTRFRETQYF.

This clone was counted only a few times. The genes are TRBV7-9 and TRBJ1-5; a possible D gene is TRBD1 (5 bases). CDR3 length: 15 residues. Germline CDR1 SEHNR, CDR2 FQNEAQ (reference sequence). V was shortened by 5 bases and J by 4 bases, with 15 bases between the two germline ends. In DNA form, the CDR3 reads TGTGCCAGCAGCCAAGGGGCAGGCAGAAATCAGCCCCAGCATTTT. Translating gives CASSQGAGRNQPQHF.

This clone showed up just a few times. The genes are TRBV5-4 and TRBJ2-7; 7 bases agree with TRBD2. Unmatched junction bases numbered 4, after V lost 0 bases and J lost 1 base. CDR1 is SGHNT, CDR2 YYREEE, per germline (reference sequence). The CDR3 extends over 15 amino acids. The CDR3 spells CASSLDLAESYEQYF. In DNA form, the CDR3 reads TGTGCCAGCAGCTTGGATCTAGCGGAATCCTACGAGCAGTACTTC.

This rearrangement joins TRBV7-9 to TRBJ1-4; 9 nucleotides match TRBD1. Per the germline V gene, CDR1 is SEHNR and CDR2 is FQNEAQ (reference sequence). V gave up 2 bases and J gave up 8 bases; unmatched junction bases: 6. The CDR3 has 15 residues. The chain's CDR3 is CASSLRGTGWEKLFF. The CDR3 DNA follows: TGTGCCAGCAGCTTACGCGGGACAGGGTGGGAAAAACTGTTTTTT.

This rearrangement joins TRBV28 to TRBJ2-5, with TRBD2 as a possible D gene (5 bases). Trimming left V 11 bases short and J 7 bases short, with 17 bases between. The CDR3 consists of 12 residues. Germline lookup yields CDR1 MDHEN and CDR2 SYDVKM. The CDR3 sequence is CAVRRGPGTQYF. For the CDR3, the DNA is TGTGCCGTAAGGAGAGGGCCCGGGACCCAGTACTTC. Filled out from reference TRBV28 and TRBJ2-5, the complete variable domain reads DVKVTQSSRYLVKRTGEKVFLECVQDMDHENMFWYRQDPGLGLRLIYFSYDVKMKEKGDIPEGYSVSREKKERFSLILESASTNQTSMYLCAVRRGPGTQYFGPGTRLLVL.

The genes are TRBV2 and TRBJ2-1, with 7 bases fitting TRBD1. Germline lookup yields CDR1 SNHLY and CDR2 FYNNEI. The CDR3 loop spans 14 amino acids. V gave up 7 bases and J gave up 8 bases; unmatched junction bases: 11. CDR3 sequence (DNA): TGTGCCAGCAAGGGGGCTGTCCTTGTGGATGAGCAGTTCTTC. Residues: CASKGAVLVDEQFF. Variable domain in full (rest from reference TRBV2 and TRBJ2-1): EPEVTQTPSHQVTQMGQEVILRCVPISNHLYFYWYRQILGQKVEFLVSFYNNEISEKSEIFDDQFSVERPDGSNFTLKIRSTKLEDSAMYFCASKGAVLVDEQFFGPGTRLTVL.

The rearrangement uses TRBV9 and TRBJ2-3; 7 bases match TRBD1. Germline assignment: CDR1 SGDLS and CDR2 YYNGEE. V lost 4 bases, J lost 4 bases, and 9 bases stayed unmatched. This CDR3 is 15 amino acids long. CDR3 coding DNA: TGTGCCAGCAGCAGACCTGGGCAGGGGGCAGATACGCAGTATTTT. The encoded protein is CASSRPGQGADTQYF.

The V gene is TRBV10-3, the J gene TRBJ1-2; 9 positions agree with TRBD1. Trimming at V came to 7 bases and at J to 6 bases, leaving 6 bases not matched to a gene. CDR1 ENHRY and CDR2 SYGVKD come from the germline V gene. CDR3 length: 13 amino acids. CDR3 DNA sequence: TGTGCCATCACTACACAGGGGGCTGATGGCTACACCTTC. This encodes CAITTQGADGYTF.

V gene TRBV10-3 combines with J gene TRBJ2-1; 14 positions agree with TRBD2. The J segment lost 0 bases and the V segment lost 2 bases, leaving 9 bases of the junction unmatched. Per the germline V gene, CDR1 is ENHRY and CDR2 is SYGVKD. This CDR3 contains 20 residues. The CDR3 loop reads CAISEPTSGRVPSSYNEQFF. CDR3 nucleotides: TGTGCCATCAGTGAGCCGACTAGCGGGAGGGTTCCAAGCTCCTACAATGAGCAGTTCTTC.